These 2 T cell receptor beta chains were sequenced from one sample in a study of T cell responses to AZD1222 COVID-19 vaccine. Profiling relied on immunoSEQ multiplex PCR, and the TCRdb table lists in-frame clones only, not all of them. This sample has 100,000 to 150,000 clones, with less than 95% found just once. The sample in question was peripheral blood, obtained on day 0 of MenACWY control vaccination. All receptors derive from an adult in good health.

The chain is built from TRBV6-2 or TRBV6-3 and TRBJ1-1, with unresolved D. Germline assignment: CDR1 MNHEY and CDR2 SVGEGT. Trimming removed 6 bases at V and 8 bases at J, with 13 bases between. The CDR3 has 12 amino acids. CDR3 sequence: CASSKRAAEAFF. The CDR3, as DNA: TGTGCCAGCAGCAAACGGGCAGCGGAAGCTTTCTTT.

The chain joins TRBV4-3 to TRBJ1-6; D unclear. V was shortened by 1 base and J by 7 bases, with 14 bases between the two germline ends. Per germline, CDR1 LGHNA and CDR2 YSLEER. The CDR3 extends over 16 amino acids. The CDR3 sequence is CASSQARKTTNSPLHF. CDR3 nucleotides: TGCGCCAGCAGCCAAGCCCGGAAAACTACCAATTCACCCCTCCACTTT.